This T cell receptor beta chain was documented in a study of tumor-infiltrating lymphocytes in primary liver carcinoma. Looking at the study overall: Recorded tumor stage was T1-T3 N0M0, with diameters of roughly 4.2 to 10 cm.

Co-extracted RNA and DNA came from approximately 20-30 mg of unsorted bulk tissue. TCR beta cDNA was reverse-transcribed from 500 to 550 ng of total RNA. The reaction used a constant-region primer and ProtoScript II reverse transcriptase. Libraries for TCR beta were built through three nested multiplex PCR rounds, which together made up a slightly modified ARM-PCR procedure. With TRBV1-TRBV30 forward primers and a C-beta reverse primer, the first two PCR rounds were run for about 10 cycles each. MiXCR was run by TCRdb on the multiplex PCR reads, yielding one entry per CDR3 protein. Altogether around 71,000 distinct CDR3 sequences are present, around 75% being singletons, with the ten largest covering approximately 15%. V was trimmed by 10 bases and J by 2 bases, leaving 20 bases between them. Per germline, CDR1 MDHEN and CDR2 SYDVKM. The CDR3 sequence is 15 residues long. On this clonotype: A much larger clone is a single base away; this may be a read error.

The sample consisted of liver tumor tissue from sampling region 4. Regarding subset: tumor region T4, right-lateral pole. This receptor was taken from a woman in her sixties or seventies with primary liver carcinoma and hepatitis B virus infection. The chain links TRBV28 to TRBJ1-1; no reliable D call. DNA for the CDR3: TGTGCCAACAAGGGCAGCTGGGGTTTCAACACTGAAGCTTTCTTT. Amino acids: CANKGSWGFNTEAFF. Based on the CDR3 plus reference TRBV28 and TRBJ1-1, the full variable domain is DVKVTQSSRYLVKRTGEKVFLECVQDMDHENMFWYRQDPGLGLRLIYFSYDVKMKEKGDIPEGYSVSREKKERFSLILESASTNQTSMYLCANKGSWGFNTEAFFGQGTRLTVV.